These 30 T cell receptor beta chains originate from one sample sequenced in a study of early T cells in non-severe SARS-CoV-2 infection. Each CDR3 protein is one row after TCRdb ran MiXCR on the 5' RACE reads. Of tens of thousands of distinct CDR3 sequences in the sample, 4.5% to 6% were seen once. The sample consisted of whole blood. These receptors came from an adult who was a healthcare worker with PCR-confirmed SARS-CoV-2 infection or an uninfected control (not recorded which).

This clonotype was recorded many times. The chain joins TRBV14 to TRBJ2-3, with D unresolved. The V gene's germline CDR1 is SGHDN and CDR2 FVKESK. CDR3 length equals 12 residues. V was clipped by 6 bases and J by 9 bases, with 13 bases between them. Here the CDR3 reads CASRGSGHTQYF. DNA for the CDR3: TGTGCCAGCAGGGGGTCTGGCCACACGCAGTATTTT.

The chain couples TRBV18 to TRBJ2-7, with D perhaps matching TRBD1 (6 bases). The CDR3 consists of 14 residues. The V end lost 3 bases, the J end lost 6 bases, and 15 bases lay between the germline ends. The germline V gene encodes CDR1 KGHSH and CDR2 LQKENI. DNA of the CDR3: TGTGCCAGCTCACCTACAGGGCATTTGGGCGAGCAGTACTTC. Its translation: CASSPTGHLGEQYF.

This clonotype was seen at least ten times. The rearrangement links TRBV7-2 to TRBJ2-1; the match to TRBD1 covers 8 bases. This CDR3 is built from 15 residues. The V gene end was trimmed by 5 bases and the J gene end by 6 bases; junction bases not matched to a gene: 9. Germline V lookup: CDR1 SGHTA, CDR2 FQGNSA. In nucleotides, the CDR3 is TGTGCCAGCAGCCAGGGGGCCTCCCGGGGCAATGAGCAGTTCTTC. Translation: CASSQGASRGNEQFF.

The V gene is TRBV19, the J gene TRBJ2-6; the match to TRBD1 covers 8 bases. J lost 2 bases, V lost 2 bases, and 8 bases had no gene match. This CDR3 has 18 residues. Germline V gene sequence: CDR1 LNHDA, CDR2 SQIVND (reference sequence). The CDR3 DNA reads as TGTGCCAGTAGTATAAGGAGGACAGGGTGGGCTGGGGCCAACGTCCTGACTTTC. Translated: CASSIRRTGWAGANVLTF.

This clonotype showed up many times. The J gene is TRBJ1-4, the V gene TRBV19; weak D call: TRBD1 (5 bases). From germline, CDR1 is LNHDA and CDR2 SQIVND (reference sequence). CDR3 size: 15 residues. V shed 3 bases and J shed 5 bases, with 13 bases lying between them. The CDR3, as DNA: TGTGCCAGTAGTATCTCGGGACGGCTGAATGAAAAACTGTTTTTT. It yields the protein CASSISGRLNEKLFF.

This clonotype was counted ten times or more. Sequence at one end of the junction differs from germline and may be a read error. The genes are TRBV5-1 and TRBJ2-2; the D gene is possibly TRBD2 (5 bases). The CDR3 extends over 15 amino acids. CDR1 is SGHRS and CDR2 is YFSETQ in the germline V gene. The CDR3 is CASSFGGLNTGELFF. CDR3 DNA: TGCGCCAGCAGCTTCGGAGGCCTCAACACCGGGGAGCTGTTTTTC.

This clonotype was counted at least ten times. CDR3 sequence: CASSPDKAGMSVLYEQYF. Written as DNA, the CDR3 is TGCGCCAGCAGCCCTGACAAGGCCGGTATGTCGGTCTTGTACGAGCAGTACTTC. The rearrangement joins TRBV4-3 to TRBJ2-7; D call uncertain. Germline V gives CDR1 LGHNA, CDR2 YSLEER. The CDR3 is 18 amino acids. Trimming took 4 bases from V and 4 from J, leaving 26 bases between them.

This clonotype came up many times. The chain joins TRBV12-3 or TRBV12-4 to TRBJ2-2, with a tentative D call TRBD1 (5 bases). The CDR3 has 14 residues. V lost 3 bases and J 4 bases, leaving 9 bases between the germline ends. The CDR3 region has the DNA TGTGCCAGCAGTTTCTGGGGCTCCACCGGGGAGCTGTTTTTT. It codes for CASSFWGSTGELFF.

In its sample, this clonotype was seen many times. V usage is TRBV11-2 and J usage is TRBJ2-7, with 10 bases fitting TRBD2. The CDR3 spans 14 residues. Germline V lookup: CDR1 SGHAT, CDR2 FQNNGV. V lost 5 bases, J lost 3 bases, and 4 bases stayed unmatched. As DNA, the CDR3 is TGTGCCAGCAGCCGCACTAGCGGGAACTACGAGCAGTACTTC. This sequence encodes CASSRTSGNYEQYF.

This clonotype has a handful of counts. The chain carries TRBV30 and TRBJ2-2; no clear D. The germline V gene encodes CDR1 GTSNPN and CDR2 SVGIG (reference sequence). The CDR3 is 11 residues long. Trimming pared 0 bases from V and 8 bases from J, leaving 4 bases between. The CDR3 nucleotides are TGTGCCTGGAGTGTATCTGGGGAGCTGTTTTTT. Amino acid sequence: CAWSVSGELFF.

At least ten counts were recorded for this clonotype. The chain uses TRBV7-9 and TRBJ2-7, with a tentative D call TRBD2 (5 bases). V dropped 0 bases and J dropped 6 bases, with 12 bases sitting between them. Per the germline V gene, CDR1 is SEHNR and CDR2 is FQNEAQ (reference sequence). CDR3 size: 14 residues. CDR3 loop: CASSLASTGGEQYF. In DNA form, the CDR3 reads TGTGCCAGCAGCTTAGCATCAACCGGAGGCGAGCAGTACTTC. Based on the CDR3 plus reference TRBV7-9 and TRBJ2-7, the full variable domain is DTGVSQNPRHKITKRGQNVTFRCDPISEHNRLYWYRQTLGQGPEFLTYFQNEAQLEKSRLLSDRFSAERPKGSFSTLEIQRTEQGDSAMYLCASSLASTGGEQYFGPGTRLTVT.

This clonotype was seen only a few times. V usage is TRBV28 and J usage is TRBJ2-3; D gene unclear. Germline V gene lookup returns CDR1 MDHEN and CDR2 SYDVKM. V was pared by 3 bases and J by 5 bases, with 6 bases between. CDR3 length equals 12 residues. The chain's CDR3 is CASSFQVDTQYF. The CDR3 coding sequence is TGTGCCAGCAGTTTTCAGGTAGATACGCAGTATTTT.

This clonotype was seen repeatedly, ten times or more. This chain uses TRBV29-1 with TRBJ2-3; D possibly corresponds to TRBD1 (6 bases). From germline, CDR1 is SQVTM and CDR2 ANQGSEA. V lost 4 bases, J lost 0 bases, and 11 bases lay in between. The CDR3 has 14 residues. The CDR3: CSVGGGISTDTQYF. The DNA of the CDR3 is TGCAGCGTTGGAGGGGGTATTAGCACAGATACGCAGTATTTT.

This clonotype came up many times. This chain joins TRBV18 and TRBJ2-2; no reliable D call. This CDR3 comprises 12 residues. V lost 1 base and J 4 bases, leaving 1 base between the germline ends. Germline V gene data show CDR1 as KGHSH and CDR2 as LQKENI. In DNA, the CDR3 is TGTGCCAGCTCACCACGCACCGGGGAGCTGTTTTTT. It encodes CASSPRTGELFF. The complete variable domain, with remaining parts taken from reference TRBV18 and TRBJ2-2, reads NAGVMQNPRHLVRRRGQEARLRCSPMKGHSHVYWYRQLPEEGLKFMVYLQKENIIDESGMPKERFSAEFPKEGPSILRIQQVVRGDSAAYFCASSPRTGELFFGEGSRLTVL.

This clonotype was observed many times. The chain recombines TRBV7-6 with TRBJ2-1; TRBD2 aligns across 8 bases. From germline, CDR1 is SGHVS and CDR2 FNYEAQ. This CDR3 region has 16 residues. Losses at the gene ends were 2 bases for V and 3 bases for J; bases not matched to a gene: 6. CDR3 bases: TGTGCCAGCAGCTTACTGGCGGGAGGTTACTACAATGAGCAGTTCTTC. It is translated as CASSLLAGGYYNEQFF. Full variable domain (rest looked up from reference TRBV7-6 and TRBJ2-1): GAGVSQSPRYKVTKRGQDVALRCDPISGHVSLYWYRQALGQGPEFLTYFNYEAQQDKSGLPNDRFSAERPEGSISTLTIQRTEQRDSAMYRCASSLLAGGYYNEQFFGPGTRLTVL.

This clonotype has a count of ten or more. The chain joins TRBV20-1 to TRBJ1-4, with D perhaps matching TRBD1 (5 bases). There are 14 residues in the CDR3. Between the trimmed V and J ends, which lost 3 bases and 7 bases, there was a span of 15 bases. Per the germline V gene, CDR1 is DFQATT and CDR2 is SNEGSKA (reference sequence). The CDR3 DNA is TGCAGTGCTAGCTCAGGGTTAGGGAGTGAAAAACTGTTTTTT. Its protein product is CSASSGLGSEKLFF.

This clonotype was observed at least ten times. This CDR3 reads CASTSRGTGTYEQYF. The DNA for the CDR3 is TGTGCCAGTACCTCCCGGGGGACAGGGACTTACGAGCAGTACTTC. The V call is TRBV19, the J call TRBJ2-7, with 9 bases fitting TRBD1. Unmatched junction bases numbered 11, after V lost 7 bases and J lost 4 bases. Per the germline V gene, CDR1 is LNHDA and CDR2 is SQIVND (reference sequence). The CDR3 is made up of 15 amino acids.

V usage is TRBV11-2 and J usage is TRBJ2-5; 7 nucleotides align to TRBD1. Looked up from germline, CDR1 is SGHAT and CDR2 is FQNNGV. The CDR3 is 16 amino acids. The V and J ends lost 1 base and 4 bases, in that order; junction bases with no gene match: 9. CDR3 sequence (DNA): TGTGCCAGCAGCTTAGCATTCACAGGGGCCCGAGAGACCCAGTACTTC. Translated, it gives CASSLAFTGARETQYF.

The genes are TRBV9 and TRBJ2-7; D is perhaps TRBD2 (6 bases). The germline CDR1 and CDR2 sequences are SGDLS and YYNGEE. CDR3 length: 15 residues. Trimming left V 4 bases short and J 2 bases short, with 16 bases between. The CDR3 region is CASSPRERAPYEQYF. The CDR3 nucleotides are TGTGCCAGCAGCCCACGGGAGCGGGCCCCCTACGAGCAGTACTTC.

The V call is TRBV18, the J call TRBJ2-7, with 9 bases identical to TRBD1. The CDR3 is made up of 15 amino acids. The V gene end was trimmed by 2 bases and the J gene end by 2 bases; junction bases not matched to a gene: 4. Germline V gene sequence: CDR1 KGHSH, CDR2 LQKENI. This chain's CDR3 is CASSPAGTGPYEQYF. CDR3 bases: TGTGCCAGCTCACCAGCCGGGACAGGGCCCTACGAGCAGTACTTC.

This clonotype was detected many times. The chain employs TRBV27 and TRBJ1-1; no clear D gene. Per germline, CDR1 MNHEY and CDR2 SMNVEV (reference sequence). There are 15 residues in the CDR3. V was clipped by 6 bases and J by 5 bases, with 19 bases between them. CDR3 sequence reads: CASSPGGSGGTEAFF. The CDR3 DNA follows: TGTGCCAGCAGCCCGGGCGGTAGCGGAGGGACTGAAGCTTTCTTT.

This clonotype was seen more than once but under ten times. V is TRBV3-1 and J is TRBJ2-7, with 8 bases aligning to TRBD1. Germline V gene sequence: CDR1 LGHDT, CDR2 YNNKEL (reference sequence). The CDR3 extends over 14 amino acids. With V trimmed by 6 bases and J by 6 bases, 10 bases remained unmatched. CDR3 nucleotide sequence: TGTGCCAGCAGACACGGACAGGGACGCTCCGAGCAGTACTTC. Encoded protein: CASRHGQGRSEQYF.

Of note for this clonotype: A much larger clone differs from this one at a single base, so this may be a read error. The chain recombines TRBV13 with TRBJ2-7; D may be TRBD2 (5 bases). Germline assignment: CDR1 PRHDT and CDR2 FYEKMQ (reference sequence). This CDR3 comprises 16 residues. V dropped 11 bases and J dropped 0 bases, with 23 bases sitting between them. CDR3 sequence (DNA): TGTGCCGGCGGCGAGGCGAGCGGCCGCCGCTCCTACGAGCAGTACTTC. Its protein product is CAGGEASGRRSYEQYF.

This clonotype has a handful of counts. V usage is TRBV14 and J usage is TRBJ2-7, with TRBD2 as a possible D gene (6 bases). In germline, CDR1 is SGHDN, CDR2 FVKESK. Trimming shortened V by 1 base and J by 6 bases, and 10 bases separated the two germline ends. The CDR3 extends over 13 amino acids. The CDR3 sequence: CASSQVGGSEQYF. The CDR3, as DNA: TGTGCCAGCAGCCAAGTCGGGGGTAGCGAGCAGTACTTC.

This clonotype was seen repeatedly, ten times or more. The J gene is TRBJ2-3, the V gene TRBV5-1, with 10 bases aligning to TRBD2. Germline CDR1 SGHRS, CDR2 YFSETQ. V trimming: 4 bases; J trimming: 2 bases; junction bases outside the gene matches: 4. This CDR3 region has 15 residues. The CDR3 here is CASSRGLANTDTQYF. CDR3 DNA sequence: TGCGCCAGCAGCAGGGGACTAGCGAACACAGATACGCAGTATTTT.

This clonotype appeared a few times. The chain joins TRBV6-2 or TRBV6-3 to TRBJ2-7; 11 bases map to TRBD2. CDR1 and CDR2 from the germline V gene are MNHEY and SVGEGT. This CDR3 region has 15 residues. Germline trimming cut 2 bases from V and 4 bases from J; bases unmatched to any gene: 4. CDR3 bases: TGTGCCAGCAGTTACGTGCCTAGCGGGGGGTACGAGCAGTACTTC. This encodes CASSYVPSGGYEQYF.

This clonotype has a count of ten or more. The CDR3: CASSSGGSRRNEQFF. The DNA for the CDR3 is TGTGCCAGCAGCTCTGGCGGGAGTCGAAGAAATGAGCAGTTCTTC. The chain combines TRBV7-2 with TRBJ2-1; 7 bases are a match to TRBD2. The trim removed 4 bases at V and 7 bases at J, leaving 10 bases unmatched. The CDR3 is 15 residues long. Germline assignment: CDR1 SGHTA and CDR2 FQGNSA.

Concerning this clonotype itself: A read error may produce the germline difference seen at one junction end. The CDR3 DNA is TGTGCCAGCAGCCTTTCTCAGGGGGCGAACACTGAAGCTATCTTT. Amino acids: CASSLSQGANTEAIF. The chain joins TRBV4-2 to TRBJ1-1; TRBD1 agrees at 8 bases. The CDR3 consists of 15 residues. Germline V lookup: CDR1 LGHNA, CDR2 YNFKEQ.

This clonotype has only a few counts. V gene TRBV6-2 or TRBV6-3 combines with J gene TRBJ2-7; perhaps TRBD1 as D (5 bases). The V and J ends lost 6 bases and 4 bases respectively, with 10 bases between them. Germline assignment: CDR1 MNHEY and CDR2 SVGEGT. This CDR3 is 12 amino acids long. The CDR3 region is CASRMTVYEQYF. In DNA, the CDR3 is TGTGCCAGCAGGATGACAGTTTACGAGCAGTACTTC.

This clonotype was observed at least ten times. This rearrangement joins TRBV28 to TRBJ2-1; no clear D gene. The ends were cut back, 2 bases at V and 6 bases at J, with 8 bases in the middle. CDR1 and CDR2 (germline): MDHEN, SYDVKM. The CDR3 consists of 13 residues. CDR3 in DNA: TGTGCCAGCAGTTTAGGTGCCAGCAATGAGCAGTTCTTC. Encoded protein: CASSLGASNEQFF.